This entry describes one T cell receptor (beta chain). This clonotype appeared a few times. The target of this receptor is not known. Base qualities are not recorded, but no much larger clone differs from it by a single base. From cysteine to phenylalanine, the CDR3 is 15 amino acids long. Only the CDR3 part of the read is kept: 45 bases, read in frame from the first base. Reading the germline V gene (reference sequence) gives CDR1 LGHDT and CDR2 YNNKEL. V loses 1 base, J loses 2 bases, and the germline ends lie 11 bases apart. The data were taken from a study of T cells in Graves' hyperthyroidism and ophthalmopathy (dated by TCRdb to between 2017 and 2020). With respect to the entire study: Peripheral blood was sampled at the time of initial diagnosis, prior to any treatment. After blood sampling, hyperthyroidism patients were treated with methimazole at a starting dose of 30 mg daily, and ophthalmopathy patients were treated with high-dose intravenous methylprednisolone. The roughly 91 discovery patients were randomly split 7:3 into training and test sets. Prospective prediction of ophthalmopathy was tested in an independent validation cohort consisting of 18 hyperthyroidism patients and approximately 16 patients who later progressed to ophthalmopathy. The paper describes TCR Vbeta CDR3 sequencing of 135 peripheral blood samples, made up of about 40 ophthalmopathy patients, roughly 72 hyperthyroidism patients and some 17 progressor patients. A discovery cohort of 95 to 100 patients, 43 with Graves' ophthalmopathy and 55 to 60 with stable Graves' hyperthyroidism, was used to find distinguishing TCR V-J signatures. The study also compared thyroid tissue and blood T-cell repertoires from five or six Graves' hyperthyroidism patients.

General study outcomes and caveats: A 13 V-J signature model separated ophthalmopathy from stable hyperthyroidism, with approximately 87% sensitivity and around 84% specificity in cross-validation and 80%/75% in testing. No statistical method was used to set the sample size in advance, and investigators knew the group allocation. Most expanded thyroid clonotypes (frequency above 0.001) were also detected in blood, suggesting blood repertoires may reflect thyroid immune responses. During validation, the model predicted progression to ophthalmopathy a median of about 5.9 months ahead of onset, with almost 71% sensitivity and less than 85% specificity.

The TCR beta CDR3 regions were amplified from the RNA transcripts. For the first round of RT-PCR on the TCR CDR3, the HTBI primer set was used together with the Qiagen OneStep RT-PCR kit. Libraries were constructed in a second round of multiplex PCR, after which size selection and purification were carried out. Paired-end sequencing of the libraries was performed with 100 bp reads on an Illumina HiSeq2000. In the original analysis: Raw data were processed with SOAPnuke, discarding reads with adapters, uncalled bases, mean Phred below 15, or no exact constant-primer or identifier match. High-quality paired reads were merged with COPE v1.2.5, and unique nucleotide sequences were defined as clonotypes. MiTCR v1.1 was used to align the clonotypes against IMGT TRBV, TRBD and TRBJ reference segments. The analysis was restricted to V-J combinations with a frequency above 0.0001, which together covered roughly 99% of the repertoires. The TCS score was defined as the ratio of F50 (clonal expansion) to E x V (chaos), calculated using BLOSUM62-based TCRdist between CDR3 peptides within each V-J. Welch's t-statistics and random forest reduced 450 to 600 V-J features to about 12, which were used in a naive Bayes classifier (R e1071). TCRdb cleaned the public reads at Q25 with fastp, built clones with MiXCR and kept in-frame beta chains. A single entry per CDR3 protein holds the most common genes and DNA from its merged rows. TCRdb, not the original authors, processed these V and J calls. The sample table contains about 640,000 distinct CDR3 sequences; only one count was recorded for around 21% of them. The biggest ten clones account for more than 30% of the sample.

In the ophthalmopathy patients, disease was moderately to severely active, with a Clinical Activity Score of 3 or more, a NOSPECS grade of 4 or more, and a duration of less than 3 months. Any patient with an uncontrolled infection, another autoimmune disease, pregnancy or lactation was excluded. Diagnoses relied on clinical symptoms, serum thyroxine and TRAb, thyroid ultrasound and orbital computed tomography. PBMCs were separated from under 12 ml of fresh peripheral blood using Ficoll-Paque density gradient centrifugation. Total RNA was extracted using Trizol reagent, and RNA quality was assessed on an Agilent 2100 Bioanalyzer.

The sequence derives from a man aged 25-45 years with Graves' ophthalmopathy. In this chain, TRBV3-1 is recombined with TRBJ1-2; the D gene is not confidently resolved. Sequences were obtained from blood. The nucleotide sequence reads TGTGCCAGCAGCCAAGGAATCGCTCGCAACTATGGCTACACCTTC. The translation is CASSQGIARNYGYTF.